This entry concerns a single T cell receptor (beta chain). The data are from a study of blood T cell repertoires in COVID-19. As for the study in general: There were acute and convalescent COVID-19 samples, and they came from the United States, Italy and Spain.

Self-reported history from a screening survey and questionnaire set each donor's cohort. Each exposed participant met a COVID-19 case in the 2 weeks preceding study entry. Per germline, CDR1 LNHDA and CDR2 SQIVND (reference sequence). The CDR3 is 13 amino acids. Trimming stripped 7 bases from V and 6 bases from J, with 15 bases between. Original analysis: Amplifying reference gene primers gave estimates of nucleated cell counts. TCRdb keeps only in-frame clones here, not all; method: immunoSEQ multiplex PCR. The D gene and trimming were derived from the DNA, and the V and J assignments and clone size from that table. The table shows fewer than 150,000 clones, with 70% to 85% occurring only once.

The chain is built from TRBV19 and TRBJ1-2; possible D gene TRBD1, 5 bases. The sample was PBMCs or T cells enriched from blood (not recorded which). The sequence was collected from a woman in her late teens or twenties who had been exposed to COVID-19. In DNA form, the CDR3 reads TGTGCCAGTAAGGGGCAGCCTCGGGATGGCTACACCTTC. Its protein product is CASKGQPRDGYTF.